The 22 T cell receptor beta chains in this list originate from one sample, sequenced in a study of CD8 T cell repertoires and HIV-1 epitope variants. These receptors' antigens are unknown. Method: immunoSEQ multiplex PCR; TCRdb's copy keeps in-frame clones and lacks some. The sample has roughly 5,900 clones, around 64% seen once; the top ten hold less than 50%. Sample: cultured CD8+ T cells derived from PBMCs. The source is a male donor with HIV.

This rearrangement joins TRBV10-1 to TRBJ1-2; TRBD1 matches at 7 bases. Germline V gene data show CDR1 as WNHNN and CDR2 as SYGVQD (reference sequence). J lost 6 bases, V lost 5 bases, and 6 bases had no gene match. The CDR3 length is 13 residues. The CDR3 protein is CASSPQGTHGYTF. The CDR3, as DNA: TGCGCCAGCAGTCCACAGGGGACACATGGCTACACCTTC.

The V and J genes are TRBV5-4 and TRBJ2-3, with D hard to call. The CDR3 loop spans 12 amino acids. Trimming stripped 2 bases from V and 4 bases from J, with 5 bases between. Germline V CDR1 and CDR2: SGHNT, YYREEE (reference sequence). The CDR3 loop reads CASSLRSDTQYF. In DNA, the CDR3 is TGTGCCAGCAGCTTAAGGTCAGATACGCAGTATTTT.

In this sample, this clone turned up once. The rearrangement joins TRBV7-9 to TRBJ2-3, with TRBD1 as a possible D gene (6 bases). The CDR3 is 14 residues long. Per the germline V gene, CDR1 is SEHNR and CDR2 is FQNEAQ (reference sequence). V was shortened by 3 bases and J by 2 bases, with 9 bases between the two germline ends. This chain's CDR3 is CASSFTGNTDTQYF. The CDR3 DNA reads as TGTGCCAGCAGCTTCACAGGGAACACAGATACGCAGTATTTT.

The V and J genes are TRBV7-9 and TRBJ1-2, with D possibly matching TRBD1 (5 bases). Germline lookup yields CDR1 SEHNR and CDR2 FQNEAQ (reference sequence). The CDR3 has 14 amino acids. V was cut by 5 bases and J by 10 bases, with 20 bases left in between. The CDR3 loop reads CASSHGWGPYTYTF. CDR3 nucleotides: TGTGCCAGCAGCCATGGGTGGGGACCCTATACCTACACCTTC.

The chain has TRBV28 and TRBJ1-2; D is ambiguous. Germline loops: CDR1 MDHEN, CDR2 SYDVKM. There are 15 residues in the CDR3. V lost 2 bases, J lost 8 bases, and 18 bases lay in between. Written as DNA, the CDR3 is TGTGCCAGCAGTTTAGAAGGGTACCCACTTTGGGGCTACACCTTC. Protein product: CASSLEGYPLWGYTF.

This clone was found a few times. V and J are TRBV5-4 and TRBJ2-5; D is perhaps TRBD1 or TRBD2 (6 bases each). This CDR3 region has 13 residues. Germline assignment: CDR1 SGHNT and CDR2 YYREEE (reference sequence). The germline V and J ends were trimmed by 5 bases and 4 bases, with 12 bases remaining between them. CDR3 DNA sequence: TGTGCCAGCAGTTTACAGGGAGGAGAGACCCAGTACTTC. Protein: CASSLQGGETQYF.

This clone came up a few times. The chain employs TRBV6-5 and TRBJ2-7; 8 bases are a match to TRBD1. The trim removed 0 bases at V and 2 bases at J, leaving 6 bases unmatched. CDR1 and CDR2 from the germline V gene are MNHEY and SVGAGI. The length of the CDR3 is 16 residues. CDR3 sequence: CASSYSDRASTYEQYF. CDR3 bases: TGTGCCAGCAGTTACTCGGACAGGGCCTCTACCTACGAGCAGTACTTC.

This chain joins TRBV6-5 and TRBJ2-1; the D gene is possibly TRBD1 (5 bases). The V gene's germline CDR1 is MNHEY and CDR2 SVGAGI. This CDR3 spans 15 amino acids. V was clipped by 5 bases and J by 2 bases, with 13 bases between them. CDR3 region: CASSPDRTPYNEQFF. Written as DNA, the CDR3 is TGTGCCAGCAGTCCAGACAGAACTCCCTACAATGAGCAGTTCTTC.

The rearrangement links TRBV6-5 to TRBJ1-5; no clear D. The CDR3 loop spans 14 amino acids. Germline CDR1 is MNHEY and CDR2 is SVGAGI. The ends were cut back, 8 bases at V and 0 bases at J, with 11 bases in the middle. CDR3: CASRSGYSNQPQHF. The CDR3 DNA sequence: TGTGCCAGCCGATCGGGGTATAGCAATCAGCCCCAGCATTTT.

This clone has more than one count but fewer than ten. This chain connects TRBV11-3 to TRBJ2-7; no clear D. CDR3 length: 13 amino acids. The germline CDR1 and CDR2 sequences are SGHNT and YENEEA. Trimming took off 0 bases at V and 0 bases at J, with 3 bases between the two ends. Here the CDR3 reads CASSLESSYEQYF. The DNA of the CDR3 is TGTGCCAGCAGCTTAGAGAGCTCCTACGAGCAGTACTTC.

In DNA form, the CDR3 reads TGTGCCAGCAGCTTGATGGGGATTAGTACTGAAGCTTTCTTT. This gives the protein CASSLMGISTEAFF. This chain connects TRBV5-6 to TRBJ1-1; D is undetermined. With 1 base removed from V and 5 bases from J, the gap between germline ends came to 12 bases. Germline CDR1 and CDR2: SGHDT and YYEEEE. CDR3 length: 14 residues. The full variable domain, rest sourced from reference TRBV5-6 and TRBJ1-1, is DAGVTQSPTHLIKTRGQQVTLRCSPKSGHDTVSWYQQALGQGPQFIFQYYEEEERQRGNFPDRFSGHQFPNYSSELNVNALLLGDSALYLCASSLMGISTEAFFGQGTRLTVV.

The CDR3 is CASSIWSVNSNQPQHF. CDR3 in DNA: TGTGCCAGTAGTATTTGGTCAGTCAACAGCAATCAGCCCCAGCATTTT. The gene calls are TRBV19 and TRBJ1-5, with D unclear. Germline assignment: CDR1 LNHDA and CDR2 SQIVND (reference sequence). Trimming shortened V by 3 bases and J by 1 base, and 13 bases separated the two germline ends. This CDR3 spans 16 amino acids.

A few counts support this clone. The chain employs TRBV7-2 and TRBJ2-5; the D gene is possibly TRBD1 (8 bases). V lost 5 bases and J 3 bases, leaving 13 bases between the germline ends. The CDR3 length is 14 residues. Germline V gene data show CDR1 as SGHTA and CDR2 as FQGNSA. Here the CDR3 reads CASSVTGGEETQYF. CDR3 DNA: TGTGCCAGCAGCGTAACAGGGGGGGAAGAGACCCAGTACTTC. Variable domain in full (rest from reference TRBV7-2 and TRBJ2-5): GAGVSQSPSNKVTEKGKDVELRCDPISGHTALYWYRQSLGQGLEFLIYFQGNSAPDKSGLPSDRFSAERTGGSVSTLTIQRTQQEDSAVYLCASSVTGGEETQYFGPGTRLLVL.

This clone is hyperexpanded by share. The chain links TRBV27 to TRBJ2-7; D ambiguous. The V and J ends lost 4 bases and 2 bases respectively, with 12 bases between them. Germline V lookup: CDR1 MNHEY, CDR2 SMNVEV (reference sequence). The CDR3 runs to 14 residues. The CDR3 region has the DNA TGTGCCAGCAGTTCAGATGTCTCGGCCTACGAGCAGTACTTC. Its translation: CASSSDVSAYEQYF.

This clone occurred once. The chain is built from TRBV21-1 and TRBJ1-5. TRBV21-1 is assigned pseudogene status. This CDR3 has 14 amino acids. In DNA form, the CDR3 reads TGTGCCAGCAGCGTCCGGGACGGTGAACCGCCCCAGCATTTT. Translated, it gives CASSVRDGEPPQHF.

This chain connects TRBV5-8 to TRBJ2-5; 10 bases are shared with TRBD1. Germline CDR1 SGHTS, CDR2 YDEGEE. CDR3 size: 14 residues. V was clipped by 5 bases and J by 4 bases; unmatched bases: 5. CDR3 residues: CASRLGQGVETQYF. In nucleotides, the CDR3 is TGTGCCAGCAGACTTGGACAGGGGGTAGAGACCCAGTACTTC.

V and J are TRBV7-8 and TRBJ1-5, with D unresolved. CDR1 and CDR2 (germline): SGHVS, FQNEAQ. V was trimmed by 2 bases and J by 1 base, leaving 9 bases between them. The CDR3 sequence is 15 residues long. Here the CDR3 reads CASSLRRVSNQPQHF. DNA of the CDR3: TGTGCCAGCAGCTTACGCCGGGTCAGCAATCAGCCCCAGCATTTT.

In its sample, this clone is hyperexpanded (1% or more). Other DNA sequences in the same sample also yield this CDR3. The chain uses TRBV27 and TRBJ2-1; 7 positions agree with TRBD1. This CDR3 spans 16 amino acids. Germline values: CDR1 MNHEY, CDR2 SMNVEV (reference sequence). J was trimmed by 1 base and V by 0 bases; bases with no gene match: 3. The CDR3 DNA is TGTGCCAGCAGTTTATCACAGGGGATATCCTACAATGAGCAGTTCTTC. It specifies CASSLSQGISYNEQFF.

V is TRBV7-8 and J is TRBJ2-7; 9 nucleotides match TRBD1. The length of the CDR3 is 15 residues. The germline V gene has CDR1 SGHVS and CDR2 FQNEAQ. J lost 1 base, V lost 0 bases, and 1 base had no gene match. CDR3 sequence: CASSLAGTGSYEQYF. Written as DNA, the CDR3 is TGTGCCAGCAGCTTAGCTGGGACAGGGTCCTACGAGCAGTACTTC.

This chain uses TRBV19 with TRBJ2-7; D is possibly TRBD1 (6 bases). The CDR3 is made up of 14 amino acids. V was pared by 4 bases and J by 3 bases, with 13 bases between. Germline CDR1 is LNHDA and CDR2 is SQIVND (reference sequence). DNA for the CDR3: TGTGCCAGTAGTAGCCGGGACACGGGCTACGAGCAGTACTTC. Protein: CASSSRDTGYEQYF.

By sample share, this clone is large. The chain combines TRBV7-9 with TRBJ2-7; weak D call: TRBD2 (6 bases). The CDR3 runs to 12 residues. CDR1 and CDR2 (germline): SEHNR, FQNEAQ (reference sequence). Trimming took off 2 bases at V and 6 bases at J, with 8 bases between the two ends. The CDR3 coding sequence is TGTGCCAGCAGCTTACGAGCGGGCGAGCAGTACTTC. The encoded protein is CASSLRAGEQYF.

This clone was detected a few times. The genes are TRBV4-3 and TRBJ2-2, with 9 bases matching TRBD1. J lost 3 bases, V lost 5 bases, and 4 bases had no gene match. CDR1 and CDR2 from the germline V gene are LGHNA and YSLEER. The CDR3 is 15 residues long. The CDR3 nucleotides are TGCGCCAGCAGCTCCGGGACAGGGCACACCGGGGAGCTGTTTTTT. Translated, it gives CASSSGTGHTGELFF.